This TCR beta chain was sequenced for a study of blood T cell repertoires in COVID-19. About the research overall: Sites across the United States, Italy and Spain contributed samples from acute and convalescent COVID-19.

Per the original methods: Amplification of reference gene primers was used by the study to estimate nucleated cell counts. Produced via immunoSEQ multiplex PCR; TCRdb's table is partial and in-frame only. V and J calls and clone size are given by that table; D and trimming were obtained from the DNA. The sample lists about 87,000 clones; about nine tenths were seen once. V was cut by 3 bases and J by 3 bases, with 11 bases left in between. There are 15 residues in the CDR3. Germline-derived CDR1 and CDR2 are LGHNA and YSLEER. This rearrangement joins TRBV4-3 to TRBJ1-4, with D tentatively TRBD1 (5 bases). The clonotype comes from a woman at least 80 years old with acute or convalescent COVID-19. Sequencing was carried out using peripheral blood. Here the CDR3 reads CASSHRGAPNEKLFF. As DNA, the CDR3 is TGCGCCAGCAGCCACCGCGGGGCCCCTAATGAAAAACTGTTTTTT.